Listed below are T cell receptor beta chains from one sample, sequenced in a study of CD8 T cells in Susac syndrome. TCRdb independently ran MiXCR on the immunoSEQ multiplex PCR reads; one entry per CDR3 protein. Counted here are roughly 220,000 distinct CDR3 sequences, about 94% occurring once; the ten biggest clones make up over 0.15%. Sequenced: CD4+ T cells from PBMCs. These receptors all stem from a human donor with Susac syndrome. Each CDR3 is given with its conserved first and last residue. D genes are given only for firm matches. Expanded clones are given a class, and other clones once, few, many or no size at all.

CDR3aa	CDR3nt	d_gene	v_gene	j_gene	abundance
CASSQSGRAGRQETQYF	TGTGCCAGCAGCCAGTCGGGTCGCGCGGGGAGACAAGAGACCCAGTACTTC	NA	TRBV7-2	TRBJ2-5	NA
CSAPSGGRADTQYF	TGCAGTGCCCCCAGCGGGGGGCGGGCAGATACGCAGTATTTT	TRBD2	TRBV20-1	TRBJ2-3	NA
CSAGSASGYEQHF	TGCAGTGCTGGGAGTGCTAGCGGCTACGAGCAGCACTTC	TRBD2	TRBV20-1	TRBJ2-7	NA
CASSVGRTGAEAFF	TGTGCCAGCAGCGTAGGGAGGACAGGGGCCGAAGCTTTCTTT	TRBD1	TRBV9	TRBJ1-1	NA
CASSLDSGETDTQYF	TGTGCCAGCAGCTTAGATTCAGGGGAGACAGATACGCAGTATTTT	NA	TRBV7-2	TRBJ2-3	NA
CSVQTGRTNEKLFF	TGCAGCGTGCAGACAGGGAGGACTAATGAAAAACTGTTTTTT	TRBD1	TRBV29-1	TRBJ1-4	NA
CAWSPPGQGRGEAFF	TGTGCCTGGAGCCCCCCAGGACAGGGGAGAGGTGAAGCTTTCTTT	TRBD1	TRBV30	TRBJ1-1	NA
CASSQGQDQETQYF	TGCGCCAGCAGCCAGGGACAGGACCAAGAGACCCAGTACTTC	TRBD1	TRBV4-3	TRBJ2-5	few
CSVPTSGALQETQYF	TGCAGCGTGCCCACTAGCGGGGCGCTCCAAGAGACCCAGTACTTC	TRBD2	TRBV29-1	TRBJ2-5	NA
CASSLVEGSNQPQHF	TGTGCCAGCAGCTTAGTAGAGGGCAGCAATCAGCCCCAGCATTTT	NA	TRBV7-2	TRBJ1-5	NA
CASSLMAGRSTEAFF	TGCGCCAGCAGCTTGATGGCCGGGAGGTCCACTGAAGCTTTCTTT	NA	TRBV5-1	TRBJ1-1	NA
CSARSHGGNNSPLHF	TGCAGTGCTAGGTCCCATGGGGGTAATAATTCACCCCTCCACTTT	NA	TRBV20-1	TRBJ1-6	NA
CASSQVRGGEQYF	TGTGCCAGCAGCCAAGTACGAGGTGGCGAGCAGTACTTC	NA	TRBV3-1	TRBJ2-7	NA